This T cell receptor (beta chain) was retrieved from a study of vaccination and CD4 T cells after COVID-19. Germline V gene data show CDR1 as SGDLS and CDR2 as YYNGEE. CDR3 length: 13 amino acids. V was cut by 3 bases and J by 3 bases, with 7 bases left in between. An Oncomine TCR Beta short-read assay was used to sequence the DNA from cultured CD4+ T cells. TCRdb redid the calling of the PCR reads with MiXCR, one entry per CDR3 protein. This table holds approximately 7,000 distinct CDR3 sequences, around 40% found once. Regarding treatment: approximately nine-day PBMC culture with coronavirus spike peptide pools or control peptides (ViraFEST assay). The unexposed donor gave CD4+ T cells before the COVID-19 pandemic (2011-2018). Notes on this clonotype: Antigen unknown.

Whole-study results and caveats: Within convalescent individuals, 304 out of 307 vaccine-specific clones proved to be spike mono-reactive.

V gene TRBV9 combines with J gene TRBJ1-5; D ambiguous. The material sequenced was CD4+ T cells from blood, cultured in vitro. This sequence was found in a human donor in good health. CDR3 residues: CASSAALNQPQHF. The DNA for the CDR3 is TGTGCCAGCAGCGCGGCCCTCAATCAGCCCCAGCATTTT.